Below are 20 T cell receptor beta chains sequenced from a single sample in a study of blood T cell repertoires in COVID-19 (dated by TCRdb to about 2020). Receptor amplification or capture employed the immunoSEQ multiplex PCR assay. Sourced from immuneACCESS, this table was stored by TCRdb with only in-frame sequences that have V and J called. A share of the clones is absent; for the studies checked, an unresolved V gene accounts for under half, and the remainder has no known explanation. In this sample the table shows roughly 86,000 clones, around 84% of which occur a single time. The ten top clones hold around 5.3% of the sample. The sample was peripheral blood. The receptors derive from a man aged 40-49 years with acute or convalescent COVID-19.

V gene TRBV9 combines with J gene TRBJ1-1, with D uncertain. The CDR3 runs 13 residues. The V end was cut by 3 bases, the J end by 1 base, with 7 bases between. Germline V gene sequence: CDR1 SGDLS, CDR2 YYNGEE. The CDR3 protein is CASSDKQNTEAFF. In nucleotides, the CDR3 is TGTGCCAGCAGCGATAAGCAGAACACTGAAGCTTTCTTT. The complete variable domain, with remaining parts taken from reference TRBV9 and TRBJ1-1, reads DSGVTQTPKHLITATGQRVTLRCSPRSGDLSVYWYQQSLDQGLQFLIQYYNGEERAKGNILERFSAQQFPDLHSELNLSSLELGDSALYFCASSDKQNTEAFFGQGTRLTVV.

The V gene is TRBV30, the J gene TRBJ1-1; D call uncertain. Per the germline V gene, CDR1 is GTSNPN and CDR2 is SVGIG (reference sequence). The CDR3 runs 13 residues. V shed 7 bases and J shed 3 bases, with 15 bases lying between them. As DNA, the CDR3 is TGTGCCTTTTACAGAGATCAAGACACTGAAGCTTTCTTT. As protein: CAFYRDQDTEAFF.

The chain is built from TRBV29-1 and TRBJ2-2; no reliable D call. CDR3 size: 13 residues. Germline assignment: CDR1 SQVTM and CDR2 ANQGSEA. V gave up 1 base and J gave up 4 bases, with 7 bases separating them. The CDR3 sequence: CSVEGPLTGELFF. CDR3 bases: TGCAGCGTTGAAGGGCCTCTCACCGGGGAGCTGTTTTTT.

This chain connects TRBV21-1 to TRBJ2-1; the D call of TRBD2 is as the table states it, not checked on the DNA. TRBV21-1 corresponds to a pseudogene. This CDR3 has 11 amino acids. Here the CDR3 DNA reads TGTGCCAGCAGCAGAGGTAATGAGCAGTTCTTC. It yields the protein CASSRGNEQFF.

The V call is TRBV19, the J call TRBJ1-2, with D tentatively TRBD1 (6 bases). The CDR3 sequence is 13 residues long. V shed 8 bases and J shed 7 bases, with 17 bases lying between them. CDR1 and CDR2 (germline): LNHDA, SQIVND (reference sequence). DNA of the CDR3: TGTGCCAGTGGACGGATTGGACAGATTGGCTACACCTTC. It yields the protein CASGRIGQIGYTF. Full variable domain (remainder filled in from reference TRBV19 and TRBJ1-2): DGGITQSPKYLFRKEGQNVTLSCEQNLNHDAMYWYRQDPGQGLRLIYYSQIVNDFQKGDIAEGYSVSREKKESFPLTVTSAQKNPTAFYLCASGRIGQIGYTFGSGTRLTVV.

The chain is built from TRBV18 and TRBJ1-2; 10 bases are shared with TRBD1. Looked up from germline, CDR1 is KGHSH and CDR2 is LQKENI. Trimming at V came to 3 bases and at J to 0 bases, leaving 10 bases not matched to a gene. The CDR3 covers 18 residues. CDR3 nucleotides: TGTGCCAGCTCACCTACGCGACAGGGGGCGAGTTCTAACTATGGCTACACCTTC. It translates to CASSPTRQGASSNYGYTF.

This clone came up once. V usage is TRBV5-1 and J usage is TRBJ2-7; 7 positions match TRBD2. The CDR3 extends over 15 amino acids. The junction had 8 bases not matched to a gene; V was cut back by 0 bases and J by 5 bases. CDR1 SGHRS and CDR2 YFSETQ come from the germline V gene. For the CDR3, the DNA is TGCGCCAGCAGCTTGGGGGAGGGAGGGTTTGACGAGCAGTACTTC. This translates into CASSLGEGGFDEQYF.

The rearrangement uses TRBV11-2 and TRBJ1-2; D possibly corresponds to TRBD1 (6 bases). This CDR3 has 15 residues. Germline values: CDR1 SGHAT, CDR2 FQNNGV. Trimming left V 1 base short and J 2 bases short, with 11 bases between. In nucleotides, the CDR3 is TGTGCCAGCAGCTTAGTAGGGGGGGCCAACTATGGCTACACCTTC. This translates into CASSLVGGANYGYTF.

Here the CDR3 reads CASSQQKGIHGYTF. In nucleotides, the CDR3 is TGTGCCAGCAGCCAACAAAAGGGGATACATGGCTACACCTTC. The genes are TRBV3-1 (or the pseudogene TRBV3-2) and TRBJ1-2; D perhaps matches TRBD1 (5 bases). CDR1 LGHDT and CDR2 YNNKEL come from the germline V gene (reference sequence). This CDR3 has 14 amino acids. V gave up 2 bases and J gave up 6 bases, with 13 bases separating them.

The CDR3: CAWTRDIGFYGYTF. In nucleotides, the CDR3 is TGTGCCTGGACCCGGGACATTGGATTCTATGGCTACACCTTC. The rearrangement joins TRBV30 to TRBJ1-2; a possible D gene is TRBD1 (6 bases). This CDR3 contains 14 residues. V lost 4 bases and J lost 4, with 16 bases in between. The germline V gene encodes CDR1 GTSNPN and CDR2 SVGIG (reference sequence). Full variable domain (outside the CDR3, taken from reference TRBV30 and TRBJ1-2): SQTIHQWPATLVQPVGSPLSLECTVEGTSNPNLYWYRQAAGRGLQLLFYSVGIGQISSEVPQNLSASRPQDRQFILSSKKLLLSDSGFYLCAWTRDIGFYGYTFGSGTRLTVV.

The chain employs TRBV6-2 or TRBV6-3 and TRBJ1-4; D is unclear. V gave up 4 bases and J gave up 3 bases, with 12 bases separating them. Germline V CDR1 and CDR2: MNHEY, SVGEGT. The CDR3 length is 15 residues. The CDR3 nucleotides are TGTGCCAGCAGTTCGGGAGGGTCCGCTAATGAAAAACTGTTTTTT. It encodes CASSSGGSANEKLFF.

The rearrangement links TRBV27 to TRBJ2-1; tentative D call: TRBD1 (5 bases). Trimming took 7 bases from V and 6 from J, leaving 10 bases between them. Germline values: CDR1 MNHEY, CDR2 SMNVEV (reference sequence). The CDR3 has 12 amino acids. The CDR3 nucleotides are TGTGCCAGCATGTCAGGGCCCAATGAGCAGTTCTTC. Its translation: CASMSGPNEQFF.

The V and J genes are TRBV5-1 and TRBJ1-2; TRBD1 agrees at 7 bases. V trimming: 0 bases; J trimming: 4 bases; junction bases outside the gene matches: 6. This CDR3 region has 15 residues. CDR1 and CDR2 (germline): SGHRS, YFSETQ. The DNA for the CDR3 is TGCGCCAGCAGCTTGGAGGGACAGCCCTTCTATGGCTACACCTTC. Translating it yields CASSLEGQPFYGYTF.

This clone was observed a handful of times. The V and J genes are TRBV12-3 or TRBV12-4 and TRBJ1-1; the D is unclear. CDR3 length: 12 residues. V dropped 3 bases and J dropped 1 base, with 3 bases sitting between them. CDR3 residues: CASSFGNTEAFF. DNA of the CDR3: TGTGCCAGCAGTTTCGGGAACACTGAAGCTTTCTTT.

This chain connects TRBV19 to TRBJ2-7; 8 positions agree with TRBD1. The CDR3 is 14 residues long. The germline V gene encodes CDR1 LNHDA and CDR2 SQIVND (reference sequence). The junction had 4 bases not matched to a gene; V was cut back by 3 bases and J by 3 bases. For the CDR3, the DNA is TGTGCCAGTAGTATTCAAGACAGGGGCTACGAGCAGTACTTC. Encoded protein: CASSIQDRGYEQYF.

This chain's CDR3 is CAWTAFSGYTF. The CDR3 DNA reads as TGTGCCTGGACCGCGTTTAGTGGCTACACCTTC. This sequence joins TRBV30 and TRBJ1-2; D call uncertain. Germline CDR1 GTSNPN, CDR2 SVGIG (reference sequence). The CDR3 has 11 residues. The ends were cut back, 4 bases at V and 7 bases at J, with 10 bases in the middle. The full variable domain, with the rest looked up from reference TRBV30 and TRBJ1-2, is SQTIHQWPATLVQPVGSPLSLECTVEGTSNPNLYWYRQAAGRGLQLLFYSVGIGQISSEVPQNLSASRPQDRQFILSSKKLLLSDSGFYLCAWTAFSGYTFGSGTRLTVV.

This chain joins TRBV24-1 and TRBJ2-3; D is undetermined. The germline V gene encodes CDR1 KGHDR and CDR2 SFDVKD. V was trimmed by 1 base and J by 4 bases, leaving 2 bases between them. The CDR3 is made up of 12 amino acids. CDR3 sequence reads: CATSDFSDTQYF. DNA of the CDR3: TGTGCCACCAGTGATTTCTCAGATACGCAGTATTTT.

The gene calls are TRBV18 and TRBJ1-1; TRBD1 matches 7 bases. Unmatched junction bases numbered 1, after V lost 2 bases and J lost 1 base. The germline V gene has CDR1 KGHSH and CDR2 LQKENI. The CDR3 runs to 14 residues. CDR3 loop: CASSPGQANTEAFF. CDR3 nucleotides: TGTGCCAGCTCACCAGGACAGGCGAACACTGAAGCTTTCTTT.

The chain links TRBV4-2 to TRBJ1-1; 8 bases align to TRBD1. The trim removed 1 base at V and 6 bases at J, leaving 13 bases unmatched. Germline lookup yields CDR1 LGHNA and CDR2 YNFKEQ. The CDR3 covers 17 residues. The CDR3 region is CASSQAATSQGEAEAFF. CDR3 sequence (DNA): TGTGCCAGCAGCCAAGCCGCGACCTCACAGGGGGAGGCTGAAGCTTTCTTT.

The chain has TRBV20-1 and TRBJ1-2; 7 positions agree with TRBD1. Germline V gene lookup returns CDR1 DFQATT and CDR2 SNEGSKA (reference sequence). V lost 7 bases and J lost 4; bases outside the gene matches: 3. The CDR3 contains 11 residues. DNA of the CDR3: TGCAGTGGCAGGGGGAGCTATGGCTACACCTTC. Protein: CSGRGSYGYTF.